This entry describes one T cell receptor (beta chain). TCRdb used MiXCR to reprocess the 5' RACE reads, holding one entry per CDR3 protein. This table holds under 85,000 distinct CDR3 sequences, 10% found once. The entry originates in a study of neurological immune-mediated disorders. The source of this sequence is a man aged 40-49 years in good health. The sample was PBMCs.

DNA for the CDR3: TGTGCCAGCAGCTTCCCCCTCAGGGTAGAGACCCAGTACTTC. It encodes CASSFPLRVETQYF. The chain recombines TRBV7-2 with TRBJ2-5; a possible D gene is TRBD1 (5 bases). Per germline, CDR1 SGHTA and CDR2 FQGNSA. This CDR3 is 14 amino acids long. Trimming stripped 3 bases from V and 4 bases from J, with 12 bases between.